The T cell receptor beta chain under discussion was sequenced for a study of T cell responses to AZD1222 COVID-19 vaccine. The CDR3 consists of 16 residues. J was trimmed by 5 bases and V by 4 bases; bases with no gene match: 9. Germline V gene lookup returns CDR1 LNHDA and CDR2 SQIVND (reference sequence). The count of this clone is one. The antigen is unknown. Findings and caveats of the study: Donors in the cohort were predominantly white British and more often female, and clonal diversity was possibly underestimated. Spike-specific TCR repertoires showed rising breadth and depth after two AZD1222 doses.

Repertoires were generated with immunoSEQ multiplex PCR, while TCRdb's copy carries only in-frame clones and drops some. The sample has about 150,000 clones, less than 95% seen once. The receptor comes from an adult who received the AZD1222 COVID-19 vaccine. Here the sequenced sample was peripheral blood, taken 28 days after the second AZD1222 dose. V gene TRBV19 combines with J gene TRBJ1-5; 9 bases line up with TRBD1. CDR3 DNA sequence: TGTGCCAGTAGTAGAAATCCCCGACAGGGGGATCAGCCCCAGCATTTT. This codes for CASSRNPRQGDQPQHF.